This TCR beta chain originates from a study of T cell responses to AZD1222 COVID-19 vaccine. V gave up 0 bases and J gave up 4 bases, with 16 bases separating them. CDR1 and CDR2 from the germline V gene are MGHRA and YSYEKL. This CDR3 is built from 17 residues. Study conclusions and caveats: Possibly, clonal diversity was underestimated; donors were largely white British and included more females. Spike-specific TCR breadth and depth went up after people got two AZD1222 doses. Nearly half of the spike-specific TCRs reportedly recognize variant regions that carry no mutations.

Turning to this clone: Its antigen is currently unknown.

Method: immunoSEQ multiplex PCR; TCRdb's copy keeps in-frame clones and lacks some. This table holds 84,000 or so clones, 88% found once. The rearrangement links TRBV4-1 to TRBJ1-5; D might be TRBD1 (6 bases). The receptor was derived from an adult in good health. The sample consisted of peripheral blood, taken on day 0 of MenACWY control vaccination. CDR3 sequence reads: CASSQDTAGRGNQPQHF. For the CDR3, the DNA is TGCGCCAGCAGCCAAGACACGGCAGGCAGGGGAAATCAGCCCCAGCATTTT.